What follows is one T cell receptor (beta chain) and its context. Antigen specificity is unknown. The J segment lost 8 bases and the V segment lost 3 bases, leaving 6 bases of the junction unmatched. Germline V gene lookup returns CDR1 SGHAT and CDR2 FQNNGV. The CDR3 runs to 15 residues. The data are from a study of blood T cells in healthy people across ages. As for the study in general: For every two T cells, template switching captured about one barcoded beta molecule. Study-wide points: Unknown CMV status may confound age-related changes in expanded clones.

A second PCR of about 6 to 12 cycles used a sample-barcoded 5' primer and a J-beta primer mix. TCRdb re-analysed the 5' RACE reads in MiXCR, keeping a single row per CDR3 protein. The table shows roughly 720,000 distinct CDR3 sequences, with 53% occurring only once. The sample consisted of blood. The clonotype originates from an older man in good health. V is TRBV11-2 and J is TRBJ2-1; 11 bases fit TRBD1. The CDR3 protein is CASSFQGQGADEQFF. CDR3 DNA sequence: TGTGCCAGCAGCTTTCAAGGACAGGGGGCAGATGAGCAGTTCTTC.